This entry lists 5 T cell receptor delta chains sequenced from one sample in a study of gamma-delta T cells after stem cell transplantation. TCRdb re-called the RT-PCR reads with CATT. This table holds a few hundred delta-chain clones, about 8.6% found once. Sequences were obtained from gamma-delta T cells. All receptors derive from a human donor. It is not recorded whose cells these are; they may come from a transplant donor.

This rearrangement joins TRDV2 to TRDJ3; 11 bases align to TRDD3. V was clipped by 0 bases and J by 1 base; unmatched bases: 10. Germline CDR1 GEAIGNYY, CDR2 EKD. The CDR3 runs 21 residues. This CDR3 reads CACDTASYGGYDSWDTRQMFF. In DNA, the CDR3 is TGTGCCTGTGACACCGCGTCGTATGGGGGATACGATTCCTGGGACACCCGACAGATGTTTTTC.

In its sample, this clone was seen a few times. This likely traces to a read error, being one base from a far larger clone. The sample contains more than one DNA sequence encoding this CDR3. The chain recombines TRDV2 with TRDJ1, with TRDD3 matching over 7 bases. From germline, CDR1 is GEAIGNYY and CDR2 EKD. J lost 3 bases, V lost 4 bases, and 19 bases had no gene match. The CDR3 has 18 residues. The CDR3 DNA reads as TGTGCCTGTGATAGCCTTCAAACTGGAGGATACGCTCCCGATAAACTCATCTTT. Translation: CACDSLQTGGYAPDKLIF.

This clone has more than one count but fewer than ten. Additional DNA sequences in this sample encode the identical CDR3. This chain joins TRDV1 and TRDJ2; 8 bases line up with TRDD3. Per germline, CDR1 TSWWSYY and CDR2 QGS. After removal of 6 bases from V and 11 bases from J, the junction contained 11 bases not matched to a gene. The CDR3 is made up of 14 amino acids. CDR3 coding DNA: TGTGCTCTTGGCCGGGGGATAGGAGTGGCGCAACTCTTCTTT. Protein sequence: CALGRGIGVAQLFF.

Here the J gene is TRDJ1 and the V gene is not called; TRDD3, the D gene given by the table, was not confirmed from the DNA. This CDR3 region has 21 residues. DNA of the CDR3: TGTGCCTGTGACCCCCTCCCTAGTCCCTTGGGGTATTCCCTTGATACCGATAAGCTCATCTTT. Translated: CACDPLPSPLGYSLDTDKLIF.

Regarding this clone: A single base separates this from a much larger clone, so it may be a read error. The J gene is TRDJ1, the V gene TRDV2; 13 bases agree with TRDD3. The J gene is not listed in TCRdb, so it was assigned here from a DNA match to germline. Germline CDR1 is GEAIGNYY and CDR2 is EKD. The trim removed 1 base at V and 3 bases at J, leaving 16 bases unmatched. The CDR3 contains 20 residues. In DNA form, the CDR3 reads TGTGCCTGTGACACGGTACCTACTGGGGGATACGCGACCGATGCCGATAAACTCATCTTT. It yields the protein CACDTVPTGGYATDADKLIF.